This T cell receptor beta chain was sequenced in a study of blood T cells in healthy people across ages. There are many counts of this clonotype. Its matching antigen is unknown. Whole-study findings and limits: The percentage of naive T cells correlated strongly with TCR beta diversity.

V was pared by 5 bases and J by 2 bases, with 4 bases of the junction left unmatched. The CDR3 totals 15 residues. Germline lookup yields CDR1 SGHTA and CDR2 FQGNSA. With a J-beta primer mix and a sample-barcoded 5' primer, a second PCR ran about 6 to 11 cycles. TCRdb used MiXCR to reprocess the 5' RACE reads, holding one entry per CDR3 protein. The data show roughly 800,000 distinct CDR3 sequences, roughly 64% seen once. Sequencing used blood. The clonotype comes from a young man in good health. The chain recombines TRBV7-2 with TRBJ1-5, with 9 bases matching TRBD1. The CDR3 coding sequence is TGTGCCAGCAGCCCGAGGACAGGGGGCAATCAGCCCCAGCATTTT. Translation: CASSPRTGGNQPQHF.